These 32 T cell receptor beta chains came from one sample sequenced in a study of TIL therapy for anti-PD-1-resistant metastatic lung cancer. The immunoSEQ assay was v3. Assay: immunoSEQ multiplex PCR; the TCRdb copy retains only in-frame clones and omits some. The sample holds approximately 97,000 clones, about three fifths seen once. Time point meaning: pre-treatment sample, taken before nivolumab and TIL therapy. Pleural nodules or supraclavicular lymph nodes made up most of the excised metastases sampled. The starting material was tumor tissue, obtained at baseline. All receptors derive from a person aged 25-79 years with non-small cell lung cancer.

V and J are TRBV28 and TRBJ2-7; D gene unclear. V gave up 6 bases and J gave up 2 bases, with 11 bases separating them. Germline-derived CDR1 and CDR2 are MDHEN and SYDVKM. CDR3 size: 13 residues. The CDR3: CASRLPPAYEQYF. The DNA of the CDR3 is TGTGCCAGCAGGCTGCCGCCCGCCTACGAGCAGTACTTC.

V and J are TRBV6-5 and TRBJ2-7; no reliable D call. This CDR3 comprises 14 residues. V gave up 2 bases and J gave up 7 bases, with 15 bases separating them. CDR1 and CDR2 (germline): MNHEY, SVGAGI. CDR3 region: CASSYGGLSNEQYF. DNA for the CDR3: TGTGCCAGCAGTTACGGTGGATTATCTAATGAGCAGTACTTC.

The CDR3 region is CASTPRGPPNTGELFF. The DNA of the CDR3 is TGTGCCAGTACTCCCAGGGGGCCACCGAACACCGGGGAGCTGTTTTTT. This chain links TRBV19 with TRBJ2-2; 8 nucleotides align to TRBD1. From germline, CDR1 is LNHDA and CDR2 SQIVND (reference sequence). V was pared by 7 bases and J by 0 bases, with 7 bases of the junction left unmatched. The CDR3 sequence is 16 residues long.

The table lists this clone with many counts. The chain links TRBV6-6 to TRBJ2-7; 7 bases map to TRBD1. The CDR3 totals 15 residues. The junction had 6 bases not matched to a gene; V was cut back by 2 bases and J by 2 bases. Germline values: CDR1 MNHNY, CDR2 SVGAGI (reference sequence). In DNA form, the CDR3 reads TGTGCCAGCAGTTACCTGGACAGGAATCCCTACGAGCAGTACTTC. Protein product: CASSYLDRNPYEQYF.

This sequence joins TRBV5-4 and TRBJ2-5; D is possibly TRBD1 or TRBD2 (6 bases each). This CDR3 is 14 amino acids long. V lost 3 bases and J lost 2, with 11 bases in between. The germline V gene encodes CDR1 SGHNT and CDR2 YYREEE (reference sequence). CDR3 amino acids: CASSSGAGQETQYF. DNA of the CDR3: TGTGCCAGCAGCTCAGGGGCGGGACAAGAGACCCAGTACTTC.

V usage is TRBV7-2 and J usage is TRBJ2-3; 9 nucleotides match TRBD2. There are 15 residues in the CDR3. Trimming removed 0 bases from V and 3 bases from J; junction bases left unmatched: 1. Looked up from germline, CDR1 is SGHTA and CDR2 is FQGNSA. CDR3 nucleotides: TGTGCCAGCAGCTTAGCCCTAGCGGGAACAGATACGCAGTATTTT. This codes for CASSLALAGTDTQYF.

The chain has TRBV18 and TRBJ2-1, with 9 bases that match TRBD1. CDR3 size: 14 residues. Unmatched junction bases numbered 7, after V lost 6 bases and J lost 7 bases. Per the germline V gene, CDR1 is KGHSH and CDR2 is LQKENI. CDR3 protein: CASSRGQGRNEQFF. The CDR3, as DNA: TGTGCCAGCTCCCGGGGACAGGGTAGGAATGAGCAGTTCTTC.

This clone was picked up one time. The chain recombines TRBV25-1 with TRBJ2-3, with a tentative D call TRBD2 (5 bases). CDR3 length: 16 residues. The germline CDR1 and CDR2 sequences are MGHDK and SYGVNS. The V and J ends lost 1 base and 0 bases respectively, with 11 bases between them. CDR3 sequence (DNA): TGTGCCAGCAGTGAATTTAAGCGGAGCAGCACAGATACGCAGTATTTT. Translating gives CASSEFKRSSTDTQYF.

The chain is built from TRBV27 and TRBJ1-1; TRBD1 matches at 7 bases. The V segment lost 4 bases and the J segment 0 bases; nucleotides outside the gene matches: 2. In germline, CDR1 is MNHEY, CDR2 SMNVEV (reference sequence). The CDR3 is 14 amino acids. CDR3 protein: CASSSRGVNTEAFF. CDR3 DNA sequence: TGTGCCAGCAGTTCCAGGGGGGTGAACACTGAAGCTTTCTTT.

This clone was detected a few times. This chain connects TRBV7-9 to TRBJ2-7, with 7 bases fitting TRBD1. The V segment lost 5 bases and the J segment 2 bases; nucleotides outside the gene matches: 0. CDR1 and CDR2 (germline): SEHNR, FQNEAQ (reference sequence). This CDR3 has 12 amino acids. In DNA form, the CDR3 reads TGTGCCAGCAGCGGGACAGCCTACGAGCAGTACTTC. It encodes CASSGTAYEQYF.

J is TRBJ2-1 and V is TRBV30; D not resolved. Germline V CDR1 and CDR2: GTSNPN, SVGIG (reference sequence). The ends were cut back, 0 bases at V and 9 bases at J, with 15 bases in the middle. This CDR3 has 14 amino acids. The CDR3 protein is CAWSVIASWGEQFF. The CDR3 DNA follows: TGTGCCTGGAGTGTAATTGCTAGTTGGGGTGAGCAGTTCTTC.

This chain uses TRBV7-8 with TRBJ2-7; D gene ambiguous. Per germline, CDR1 SGHVS and CDR2 FQNEAQ. The length of the CDR3 is 14 residues. Trimming took off 1 base at V and 4 bases at J, with 11 bases between the two ends. The DNA for the CDR3 is TGTGCCAGCAGCTTAGGACTCGAGTTGTACGAGCAGTACTTC. Translated, it gives CASSLGLELYEQYF.

The chain uses TRBV27 and TRBJ2-7; D unclear. In germline, CDR1 is MNHEY, CDR2 SMNVEV (reference sequence). V shed 5 bases and J shed 6 bases, with 14 bases lying between them. This CDR3 is 13 amino acids long. The CDR3 region is CASSVSPVSEQYF. The CDR3 coding sequence is TGTGCCAGCAGTGTCTCACCCGTGAGCGAGCAGTACTTC.

The CDR3 loop reads CASSQTSGRRDEQFF. CDR3 sequence (DNA): TGTGCCAGCAGCCAGACTAGCGGGAGACGGGATGAGCAGTTCTTC. The chain recombines TRBV14 with TRBJ2-1; TRBD2 agrees at 12 bases. The CDR3 consists of 15 residues. The V segment lost 3 bases and the J segment 8 bases; nucleotides outside the gene matches: 5. Germline V gene lookup returns CDR1 SGHDN and CDR2 FVKESK.

This chain uses TRBV5-1 with TRBJ1-2, with D hard to call. Between the trimmed V and J ends, which lost 4 bases and 2 bases, there was a span of 12 bases. The CDR3 contains 14 residues. Germline loops: CDR1 SGHRS, CDR2 YFSETQ. This chain's CDR3 is CASSQMDGNYGYTF. The CDR3 DNA reads TGCGCCAGCAGCCAAATGGACGGGAACTATGGCTACACCTTC.

This clone occurred a few times. V usage is TRBV19 and J usage is TRBJ1-2; D is unresolved. From germline, CDR1 is LNHDA and CDR2 SQIVND (reference sequence). CDR3 length equals 15 residues. Trimming removed 7 bases from V and 2 bases from J, with 17 bases in between. CDR3 protein: CASTPFDHGNYGYTF. The CDR3 nucleotides read TGTGCCAGTACCCCATTTGACCATGGGAACTATGGCTACACCTTC.

The chain is built from TRBV27 and TRBJ2-3; 8 bases are a match to TRBD1. Germline loops: CDR1 MNHEY, CDR2 SMNVEV (reference sequence). This CDR3 has 16 amino acids. V trimming: 0 bases; J trimming: 4 bases; junction bases outside the gene matches: 6. CDR3 region: CASSLSSLQGADTQYF. The CDR3 nucleotides read TGTGCCAGCAGTTTATCGTCGTTACAGGGGGCAGATACGCAGTATTTT.

The genes are TRBV11-3 and TRBJ2-1; D is unresolved. Germline V gene sequence: CDR1 SGHNT, CDR2 YENEEA. V lost 1 base to trimming and J lost 9 bases, with 7 bases between them. The CDR3 runs to 12 residues. CDR3 in amino acids: CASSLGVSEQFF. Written as DNA, the CDR3 is TGTGCCAGCAGCTTAGGGGTGAGTGAGCAGTTCTTC.

This chain links TRBV6-1 with TRBJ2-6; no reliable D call. Germline loops: CDR1 MNHNS, CDR2 SASEGT. The CDR3 is 14 residues long. V was cut by 7 bases and J by 2 bases, with 9 bases left in between. In DNA, the CDR3 is TGTGCCAGCACCCTCATGGCTGGGGCCAACGTCCTGACTTTC. Protein: CASTLMAGANVLTF.

This clone appeared a few times. This chain uses TRBV27 with TRBJ1-2, with D perhaps TRBD1 (5 bases). V dropped 5 bases and J dropped 4 bases, with 14 bases sitting between them. Germline assignment: CDR1 MNHEY and CDR2 SMNVEV (reference sequence). This CDR3 comprises 14 residues. The CDR3 region is CASSRDSLGYGYTF. The CDR3 DNA follows: TGTGCCAGCAGTCGGGACTCCCTGGGCTATGGCTACACCTTC.

V is TRBV5-5 and J is TRBJ1-2; TRBD1 might be the D (6 bases). The V and J ends lost 4 bases and 2 bases respectively, with 9 bases between them. CDR1 is SGHKS and CDR2 is YYEKEE in the germline V gene (reference sequence). The CDR3 has 13 residues. DNA for the CDR3: TGTGCCAGCAGCGCTAGGGGGAACTATGGCTACACCTTC. It encodes CASSARGNYGYTF.

This sequence joins TRBV11-2 and TRBJ1-2; D ambiguous. V dropped 0 bases and J dropped 0 bases, with 8 bases sitting between them. This CDR3 contains 15 residues. The germline CDR1 and CDR2 sequences are SGHAT and FQNNGV. CDR3 sequence reads: CASSLDSRANYGYTF. The CDR3 bases are TGTGCCAGCAGCTTAGATAGCCGGGCTAACTATGGCTACACCTTC.

The J gene is TRBJ2-1, the V gene TRBV7-6; 7 bases align to TRBD2. Trimming at V came to 1 base and at J to 7 bases, leaving 7 bases not matched to a gene. Germline-derived CDR1 and CDR2 are SGHVS and FNYEAQ. This CDR3 region has 15 residues. The CDR3 sequence: CASSLVPGGWNEQFF. CDR3 bases: TGTGCCAGCAGCTTAGTTCCGGGGGGTTGGAATGAGCAGTTCTTC.

The CDR3 region is CASSFSGASMDEQYF. The CDR3 DNA reads TGTGCCAGCAGTTTTAGTGGGGCGAGTATGGACGAGCAGTACTTC. The rearrangement joins TRBV28 to TRBJ2-7; TRBD1 might be the D (5 bases). CDR1 MDHEN and CDR2 SYDVKM come from the germline V gene. V gave up 3 bases and J gave up 5 bases, with 17 bases separating them. The CDR3 spans 15 residues.

CDR3 DNA sequence: TGTGCCAGCAGTCCCAGGAGGGAAACTGAAGCTTTCTTT. Amino acids: CASSPRRETEAFF. The rearrangement links TRBV27 to TRBJ1-1; D gene unclear. Germline values: CDR1 MNHEY, CDR2 SMNVEV (reference sequence). Trimming stripped 5 bases from V and 5 bases from J, with 12 bases between. The CDR3 is 13 amino acids.

This rearrangement joins TRBV21-1 to TRBJ1-4. TRBV21-1 is annotated as a pseudogene. The CDR3 runs to 17 residues. CDR3: CASSKAAAKQGGEKLFF. CDR3 nucleotides: TGTGCCAGCAGCAAAGCCGCCGCGAAACAGGGAGGTGAAAAACTGTTTTTT.

This clone was seen more than once but under ten times. Other DNA sequences in this sample translate to the same CDR3. The CDR3 DNA follows: TGTGCCAGCTCACCAATAAACGGGGCTAACTATGGCTACACCTTC. Translated: CASSPINGANYGYTF. The chain carries TRBV18 and TRBJ1-2; D is undetermined. Between the trimmed V and J ends, which lost 2 bases and 0 bases, there was a span of 10 bases. Germline values: CDR1 KGHSH, CDR2 LQKENI. The CDR3 consists of 15 residues.

This chain links TRBV3-1 (or the pseudogene TRBV3-2) with TRBJ2-1; the D is unclear. CDR1 is LGHDT and CDR2 is YNNKEL in the germline V gene (reference sequence). CDR3 length: 12 amino acids. The germline V and J ends were trimmed by 0 bases and 8 bases, with 5 bases remaining between them. Here the CDR3 reads CASSQEVDEQFF. The CDR3 DNA reads TGTGCCAGCAGCCAAGAAGTCGATGAGCAGTTCTTC.

The J gene is TRBJ2-7, the V gene TRBV6-2 or TRBV6-3; D call uncertain. The CDR3 totals 13 residues. CDR1 is MNHEY and CDR2 is SVGEGT in the germline V gene. V was cut by 0 bases and J by 6 bases, with 9 bases left in between. The CDR3 coding sequence is TGTGCCAGCAGTTACTCGAGGTGGGCCGAGCAGTACTTC. Protein: CASSYSRWAEQYF.

J is TRBJ2-3 and V is TRBV19; tentatively, D is TRBD1 (6 bases). Trimming shortened V by 3 bases and J by 3 bases, and 10 bases separated the two germline ends. Germline CDR1 is LNHDA and CDR2 is SQIVND (reference sequence). The CDR3 extends over 14 amino acids. This CDR3 reads CASSIAQGTDTQYF. The CDR3 DNA reads TGTGCCAGTAGTATCGCACAGGGAACAGATACGCAGTATTTT. Complete variable domain (other parts from reference TRBV19 and TRBJ2-3): DGGITQSPKYLFRKEGQNVTLSCEQNLNHDAMYWYRQDPGQGLRLIYYSQIVNDFQKGDIAEGYSVSREKKESFPLTVTSAQKNPTAFYLCASSIAQGTDTQYFGPGTRLTVL.

This clone was detected many times. The chain is built from TRBV7-6 and TRBJ2-2; D possibly corresponds to TRBD2 (6 bases). The CDR3 contains 17 residues. Trimming took 0 bases from V and 2 from J, leaving 13 bases between them. Looked up from germline, CDR1 is SGHVS and CDR2 is FNYEAQ. The CDR3 sequence: CASSLAKTSRNTGELFF. CDR3 coding DNA: TGTGCCAGCAGCTTAGCGAAGACTAGTCGAAACACCGGGGAGCTGTTTTTT.

This rearrangement joins TRBV7-3 to TRBJ2-7; TRBD2 matches 8 bases. CDR3 size: 14 residues. Germline V CDR1 and CDR2: SGHTA, FQGTGA. V was pared by 4 bases and J by 1 base, with 3 bases of the junction left unmatched. The CDR3 DNA reads TGTGCCAGCAGCTGGGCTAGCGGGTCCTACGAGCAGTACTTC. Its translation: CASSWASGSYEQYF.